These T cell receptor beta chains were read from a single sample in a study of T cell repertoires in cytomegalovirus infection. Their antigens remain unidentified. TCRdb analysed the reads with MiXCR anew, one entry per CDR3 protein. The sample holds about 60,000 distinct CDR3 sequences; around 20% are singletons and the top ten take under 75%. The specimen was CD8+ T cells from cultured PBMCs, collected from culture after CMV antigen stimulation. Receptor source: a human donor in good health (CMV status not recorded). Some clones in this sample may be carry-over from other donors' samples. CDR3s leave out the opening cysteine and the closing phenylalanine or tryptophan.

CDR3 protein	CDR3 length	J gene	V gene
SVEDNGAGETQY	12	TRBJ2-5	TRBV29-1
ASIVTSGAGELF	12	TRBJ2-2	TRBV11-2
ASSTDVLSGPNTGELF	16	TRBJ2-2	TRBV28
ASSLDKFSTNEKLF	14	TRBJ1-4	TRBV12-3/TRBV12-4
ASSIALYNEQF	11	TRBJ2-1	TRBV19
ASSSSGGRDTQY	12	TRBJ2-3	TRBV27
ATSRVGQGGYNEQF	14	TRBJ2-1	TRBV15
ASSYSLADTQY	11	TRBJ2-3	TRBV6-2/TRBV6-3
ASSLEGARKNIQY	13	TRBJ2-4	TRBV28
ASSPHRGAEAF	11	TRBJ1-1	TRBV6-7
ASSPPDAVQTQY	12	TRBJ2-5	TRBV7-2
ASSERGSSGPIRGNSPLH	18	TRBJ1-6	TRBV7-6
ASSYGGANNEQF	12	TRBJ2-1	TRBV7-2
ASSDSSASSTDTQY	14	TRBJ2-3	TRBV6-4
ASSLAPGELAREQF	14	TRBJ2-1	TRBV7-8
ASSYLNWRDNNSPLH	15	TRBJ1-6	TRBV6-5
ASSPGDRDPLLVDTQY	16	TRBJ2-3	TRBV18
ASSISTGGTQPQH	13	TRBJ1-5	TRBV19
ASSYSIPRETQY	12	TRBJ2-5	TRBV6-5
ASSMYEGAGTEAF	13	TRBJ1-1	TRBV19
ATSDLTAATNTDTQY	15	TRBJ2-3	TRBV24-1
ASSSGDSGQSYEQY	14	TRBJ2-7	TRBV7-9
ASSHIQGAGELF	12	TRBJ2-2	TRBV4-3
ASSLSPPESYNEQF	14	TRBJ2-1	TRBV7-6
ASAAATNEKLF	11	TRBJ1-4	TRBV7-9
ASSTLLRAYNEQF	13	TRBJ2-1	TRBV6-2/TRBV6-3
ASSPGRRNGELF	12	TRBJ2-2	TRBV7-8
ASSPYSTTTSGGNTGELF	18	TRBJ2-2	TRBV7-9
ASRGRSSGFYNEQF	14	TRBJ2-1	TRBV6-2/TRBV6-3
ASSLGGRRGQPQH	13	TRBJ1-5	TRBV11-2
ASSSPRQDRAGTWNEQF	17	TRBJ2-1	TRBV19
ASSQGRQGYEQY	12	TRBJ2-7	TRBV4-3
ASSYSTATGDDGYT	14	TRBJ1-2	TRBV6-8
ASSVQGIDYNEQF	13	TRBJ2-1	TRBV6-1
ASSPGLAGAGDEQY	14	TRBJ2-7	TRBV7-6
ASSPRARSPDTQY	13	TRBJ2-3	TRBV7-2
AITIPGRAKNIQY	13	TRBJ2-4	TRBV7-2
ASSIPFYEQY	10	TRBJ2-7	TRBV6-2/TRBV6-3
ASSLGALSYEQY	12	TRBJ2-7	TRBV7-2
ASSPGTVTEAF	11	TRBJ1-1	TRBV9
ASSHGLSYEQY	11	TRBJ2-7	TRBV6-6
ASSYGGPGNIQY	12	TRBJ2-4	TRBV6-5
ASSYGISYEQY	11	TRBJ2-7	TRBV6-2/TRBV6-3
ASKQNTEAF	9	TRBJ1-1	TRBV5-1
ASSSMGYDSDTEAF	14	TRBJ1-1	TRBV7-8
ASSLAIGDEQY	11	TRBJ2-7	TRBV7-6
ASVRGPTHEQY	11	TRBJ2-7	TRBV5-1
ASSQGTEAF	9	TRBJ1-1	TRBV4-1
ASLGGGGPPETQY	13	TRBJ2-5	TRBV7-3
ASSEISGTSTDTQY	14	TRBJ2-3	TRBV28
ASTPPGGDGELF	12	TRBJ2-2	TRBV12-3/TRBV12-4
ASSLWTTSYNEQF	13	TRBJ2-1	TRBV7-2
ATLRDTSTDTQY	12	TRBJ2-3	TRBV7-8